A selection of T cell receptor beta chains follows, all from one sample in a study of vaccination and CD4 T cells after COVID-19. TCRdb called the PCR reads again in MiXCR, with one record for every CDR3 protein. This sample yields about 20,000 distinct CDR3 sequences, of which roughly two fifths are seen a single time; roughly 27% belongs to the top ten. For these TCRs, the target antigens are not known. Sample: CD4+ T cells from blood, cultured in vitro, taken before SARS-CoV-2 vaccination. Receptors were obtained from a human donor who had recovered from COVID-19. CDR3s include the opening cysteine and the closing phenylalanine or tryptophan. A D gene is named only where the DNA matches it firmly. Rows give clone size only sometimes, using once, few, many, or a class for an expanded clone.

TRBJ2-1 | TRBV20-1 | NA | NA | CSARVPGGNEQFF | TGCAGTGCTAGAGTCCCAGGGGGGAATGAGCAGTTCTTC
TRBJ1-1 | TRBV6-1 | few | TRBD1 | CASRRQGAAEAFF | TGTGCCAGCAGGAGACAGGGAGCGGCTGAAGCTTTCTTT
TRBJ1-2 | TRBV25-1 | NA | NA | CASSRGEGYYGYTF | TGTGCCAGCAGCCGGGGGGAGGGATACTATGGCTACACCTTC
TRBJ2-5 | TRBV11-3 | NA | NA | CASSLNGRVQETQYF | TGTGCCAGCAGCCTCAACGGTCGGGTCCAAGAGACCCAGTACTTC
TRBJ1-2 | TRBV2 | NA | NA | CASEEFRGDGYTF | TGTGCCAGCGAGGAGTTTCGGGGGGATGGCTACACCTTC
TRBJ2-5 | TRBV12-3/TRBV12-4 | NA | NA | CASSIGEAGGTQYF | TGTGCCAGCAGCATCGGGGAGGCCGGGGGAACCCAGTACTTC
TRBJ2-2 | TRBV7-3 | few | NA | CASSLTRTGELFF | TGTGCCAGCAGCTTAACCCGCACCGGGGAGCTGTTTTTT
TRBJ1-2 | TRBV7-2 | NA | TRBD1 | CASSSKTGSGYTF | TGTGCCAGCAGCTCAAAGACAGGGTCTGGCTACACCTTC
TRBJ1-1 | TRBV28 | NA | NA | CASKDTEAFF | TGTGCCAGCAAGGACACTGAAGCTTTCTTT
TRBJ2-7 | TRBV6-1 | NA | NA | CASSGDSYEQYF | TGTGCCAGCAGTGGAGACAGCTACGAGCAGTACTTC
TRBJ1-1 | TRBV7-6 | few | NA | CASSFLGVNTEAFF | TGTGCCAGCAGCTTCCTTGGGGTAAACACTGAAGCTTTCTTT
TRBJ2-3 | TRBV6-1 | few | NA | CASREVSTDTQYF | TGTGCCAGCAGGGAGGTTAGCACAGATACGCAGTATTTT
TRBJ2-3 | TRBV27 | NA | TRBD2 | CASSPGLAGVDTQYF | TGTGCCAGCAGCCCGGGACTAGCGGGAGTAGATACGCAGTATTTT
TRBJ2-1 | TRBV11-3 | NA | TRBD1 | CASSLKRQGYNEQFF | TGTGCCAGCAGCTTGAAGCGACAGGGTTACAATGAGCAGTTCTTC
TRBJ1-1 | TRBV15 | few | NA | CATSRDVGLEAFF | TGTGCCACCAGCAGAGATGTCGGCCTTGAAGCTTTCTTT